The 8 T cell receptor beta chains given below trace back to one sample, sequenced in a study of cytomegalovirus exposure and HLA in healthy donors. The PCR ran on 60 Vbeta and 13 Jbeta primers. Data came from immunoSEQ multiplex PCR; TCRdb stores just in-frame clones and leaves some out. The table has about 180,000 clones, roughly 80% seen once. The sequencing input was PBMCs. These receptors were taken from a girl aged 10-17 years in good health and CMV-seropositive.

The rearrangement links TRBV5-5 to TRBJ1-5, with D tentatively TRBD1 (6 bases). CDR1 and CDR2 from the germline V gene are SGHKS and YYEKEE (reference sequence). The V gene lost 0 bases and the J gene lost 5 bases, with 9 bases spanning the gap. The CDR3 totals 14 residues. This chain's CDR3 is CASSLDQGHQPQHF. The CDR3 region has the DNA TGTGCCAGCAGCTTGGATCAGGGGCATCAGCCCCAGCATTTT.

This chain uses TRBV19 with TRBJ1-5; D perhaps matches TRBD1 (6 bases). CDR1 LNHDA and CDR2 SQIVND come from the germline V gene (reference sequence). The ends were cut back, 2 bases at V and 3 bases at J, with 8 bases in the middle. This CDR3 is built from 14 residues. CDR3 bases: TGTGCCAGTAGTATACAGGGGAACAATCAGCCCCAGCATTTT. Translation gives CASSIQGNNQPQHF.

The chain carries TRBV29-1 and TRBJ2-1; a weak D match, TRBD1 (6 bases). Germline V gene data show CDR1 as SQVTM and CDR2 as ANQGSEA. Deletions cut 6 bases from V and 14 bases from J, with 14 bases between. CDR3 size: 10 residues. In DNA, the CDR3 is TGCAGCGTGGGGGCGGGTGTTGAGTTCTTC. Residues: CSVGAGVEFF.

The chain is built from TRBV2 and TRBJ1-2; 9 nucleotides align to TRBD1. The CDR3 is 12 amino acids. Germline values: CDR1 SNHLY, CDR2 FYNNEI. V lost 6 bases to trimming and J lost 14 bases; unmatched junction nucleotides: 10. The CDR3 spells CASSQRRTGATF. CDR3 in DNA: TGTGCCAGCAGCCAAAGAAGGACAGGGGCGACCTTC.

The chain uses TRBV4-1 and TRBJ1-1; 9 positions match TRBD1. Germline-derived CDR1 and CDR2 are MGHRA and YSYEKL. The trim removed 2 bases at V and 4 bases at J, leaving 2 bases unmatched. The CDR3 extends over 14 amino acids. The CDR3 bases are TGCGCCAGCAGCCAATGGGACAGGGCCACTGAAGCTTTCTTT. Translation gives CASSQWDRATEAFF.

This clone has a handful of counts. V usage is TRBV5-5 and J usage is TRBJ1-2; TRBD1 matches 9 bases. Losses at the gene ends were 4 bases for V and 8 bases for J; bases not matched to a gene: 12. The germline CDR1 and CDR2 sequences are SGHKS and YYEKEE (reference sequence). The CDR3 is 15 amino acids. CDR3 sequence reads: CASSGNRDRVRGYTF. The CDR3 coding sequence is TGTGCCAGCAGCGGCAACCGGGACAGGGTTCGGGGCTACACCTTC.

The chain couples TRBV29-1 to TRBJ1-1; no clear D. Germline V gene sequence: CDR1 SQVTM, CDR2 ANQGSEA. This CDR3 contains 13 residues. With 4 bases removed from V and 0 bases from J, the gap between germline ends came to 9 bases. The CDR3 loop is CSVVRKMNTEAFF. The DNA of the CDR3 is TGCAGCGTTGTGCGAAAGATGAACACTGAAGCTTTCTTT.

This clone was found a few times. The rearrangement joins TRBV27 to TRBJ1-1, with TRBD1 identical over 7 bases. This CDR3 is 16 amino acids long. Germline V gene data show CDR1 as MNHEY and CDR2 as SMNVEV (reference sequence). V was pared by 4 bases and J by 0 bases, with 8 bases of the junction left unmatched. CDR3 coding DNA: TGTGCCAGCAGTTCAGACAGGGCCCCTATGAACACTGAAGCTTTCTTT. Translating it yields CASSSDRAPMNTEAFF.